The rows below give T cell receptor beta chains drawn from one sample of a study of long-term antiretroviral therapy in people with HIV. Only in-frame clones appear in the TCRdb table, and some are missing; sequencing was by immunoSEQ multiplex PCR. The data show 7,700 or so clones, 81% seen once. This material consisted of unsorted PBMCs, taken around 2.6 years before starting antiretroviral therapy. The origin of the receptors is a man in his forties with HIV. Each CDR3 is given with its conserved first and last residue. The D gene is left open where the match is weak. Not every row has a clone size; where given, it reads once, few, many or a size class.

>NA|TRBV7-6|TRBJ2-3|NA
TGTGCCAGCAGCTTAGGAGGGTCAGATACGCAGTATTTT
CASSLGGSDTQYF
>once|TRBV19|TRBJ1-1|NA
TGTGCCAGTAGTCCGGGGACGGTGAACACTGAAGCTTTCTTT
CASSPGTVNTEAFF
>NA|TRBV7-8|TRBJ2-7|TRBD2
TGTGCCAGCAGCGCTAGCGGGGGGCCGGGCCACGAGCAGTACTTC
CASSASGGPGHEQYF
>NA|TRBV28|TRBJ1-2|TRBD1
TGTGCCAGCACCTCCGTCCGGGACAGGGGGGATAACTATGGCTACACCTTC
CASTSVRDRGDNYGYTF
>NA|TRBV19|TRBJ1-1|TRBD1
TGTGCCAGTAGGACAGGGGAGCAATTGAGCACTGAAGCTTTCTTT
CASRTGEQLSTEAFF
>NA|TRBV30|TRBJ1-4|TRBD1
TGTGCCTCCGGGACAGGGGACGAAAAACTGTTTTTT
CASGTGDEKLFF
>NA|TRBV28|TRBJ1-2|NA
TGTGCCAGCAACGATGGGCACTATGGCTACACCTTC
CASNDGHYGYTF
>NA|TRBV13|TRBJ2-3|NA
TGTGCCAGCAGCCCTTCCCCGGGGGCCTCCGCAGATACGCAGTATTTT
CASSPSPGASADTQYF
>NA|TRBV11-2|TRBJ1-1|NA
TGTGCCAGCAGCTTAGATTGGAACAGTTTGAACACTGAAGCTTTCTTT
CASSLDWNSLNTEAFF
>NA|TRBV6-5|TRBJ2-1|NA
TGTGCCAGCAGTCAAGACAGGGAGGTTTGCCATGAGCAGTTCTTC
CASSQDREVCHEQFF
>NA|TRBV11-2|TRBJ1-2|NA
TGTGCCAGCAGCTTAGATCCGACAGGAAACAACTATGGCTACACCTTC
CASSLDPTGNNYGYTF
>NA|TRBV2|TRBJ2-3|NA
TGTGCCAGCAGTGATAGGGGGGGAGGGGCAGATACGCAGTATTTT
CASSDRGGGADTQYF
>NA|TRBV30|TRBJ1-2|NA
TGTGCCTGGAACGGGAGGGGCAGAGGCTACACCTTC
CAWNGRGRGYTF
>NA|TRBV18|TRBJ2-1|TRBD1
TGTGCCAGCTCATCGGACAGGGGGTTCCACAATGAGCAGTTCTTC
CASSSDRGFHNEQFF
>NA|TRBV11-2|TRBJ2-6|NA
TGTGCCAGCAGCTTAGACAGGGCTGGGGCCAACGTCCTGACTTTC
CASSLDRAGANVLTF
>few|TRBV6-6|TRBJ1-3|NA
TGTGCCAGCAACCCGGACCTTTCTGGAAACACCATATATTTT
CASNPDLSGNTIYF
>NA|TRBV5-1|TRBJ1-2|NA
TGCGCCAGCAGCTTGCCAGAGGCAGCTTATGGCTACACCTTC
CASSLPEAAYGYTF
>NA|TRBV15|TRBJ2-1|TRBD2
TGTGCCACCAGCAGTGGGGACTACCGCTCCTACAATGAGCAGTTCTTC
CATSSGDYRSYNEQFF
>NA|TRBV4-3|TRBJ2-1|TRBD2
TGCGCCAGCAGCCAAGTTTGGACTAGCGAAAATGAGCAGTTCTTC
CASSQVWTSENEQFF
>NA|TRBV4-2|TRBJ1-1|NA
TGTGCCAGCAGCCAAGGGCGCGGCACCATGAACACTGAAGCTTTCTTT
CASSQGRGTMNTEAFF
>NA|TRBV19|TRBJ2-4|NA
TGTGCCAGTAGTCCTGGGGGGTCCAAAAACATTCAGTACTTC
CASSPGGSKNIQYF
>NA|TRBV4-1|TRBJ2-6|NA
TGCGCCAGCAGCCAGCGATCCGGGGCCAACGTCCTGACTTTC
CASSQRSGANVLTF
>NA|TRBV5-1|TRBJ2-3|TRBD2
TGCGCCAGCAGCCCCCGACTAGCGGGGCCTTATAGCACAGATACGCAGTATTTT
CASSPRLAGPYSTDTQYF
>few|TRBV29-1|TRBJ1-2|NA
TGCAGCGTTGCAGACCTGGACAGTCCTACTCCCTATGGCTACACCTTC
CSVADLDSPTPYGYTF
>NA|TRBV2|TRBJ2-6|TRBD1
TGTGCCAGCAGTAGTTACAGGGGGCGAGGGGCCAACGTCCTGACTTTC
CASSSYRGRGANVLTF
>NA|TRBV2|TRBJ1-1|NA
TGTGCCAGCAGGGGGAACAGGGCCAACACTGAAGCTTTCTTT
CASRGNRANTEAFF
>NA|TRBV27|TRBJ1-2|NA
TGTGCCAGCAGTTTAGATCCTGACAACCTCTATGGCTACACCTTC
CASSLDPDNLYGYTF
>NA|TRBV9|TRBJ2-2|NA
TGTGCCAGCAGCACCCAGTCGGGTATTGGGGAGCTGTTTTTT
CASSTQSGIGELFF
>NA|TRBV29-1|TRBJ1-2|TRBD1
TGCAGCGCTACTTCTCTGACAGGGGGCTATGGCTACACCTTC
CSATSLTGGYGYTF
>NA|TRBV9|TRBJ2-1|TRBD1
TGTGCCAGCAGCGTAGACCTCCCGACAGGGTGGAGTTCCTACAATGAGCAGTTCTTC
CASSVDLPTGWSSYNEQFF
>NA|TRBV28|TRBJ1-2|TRBD1
TGTGCCAGCAGTTTAGCACCGGGACAGTACCTGTTC
CASSLAPGQYLF
>NA|TRBV18|TRBJ2-7|NA
TGTGCCAGCTCACCAACCCCGGGAGCCGAGCAGTACTTC
CASSPTPGAEQYF
>NA|TRBV30|TRBJ1-2|TRBD1
TGTGCCTGGAGTGTAGGAGGGGGCTTCTATGGCTACACCTTC
CAWSVGGGFYGYTF
>NA|TRBV10-3|TRBJ2-7|TRBD1
TGTGCCATCAGTGGTTGGGGACAGGGCCCCTCGGGGTACGAGCAGTACTTC
CAISGWGQGPSGYEQYF
>NA|TRBV19|TRBJ1-5|NA
TGTGCCAGTAGTATCGGTCCCCGGCTTAGCAATCAGCCCCAGCATTTT
CASSIGPRLSNQPQHF
>NA|TRBV19|TRBJ2-1|TRBD1
TGTGCCAGTAGTATCCCCCGGGCAGGGGGAACTTACAATGAGCAGTTCTTC
CASSIPRAGGTYNEQFF
>NA|TRBV7-8|TRBJ1-4|TRBD1
TGTGCCAGCAGCTGGGACAGGGGGAGGGAAAAACTGTTTTTT
CASSWDRGREKLFF
>NA|TRBV9|TRBJ2-7|TRBD2
TGTGCCAGCTCCACAGGGGTAGCGGGGGGCCGGGGGCAGTACTTC
CASSTGVAGGRGQYF
>NA|TRBV15|TRBJ1-4|NA
TGTGCCACCAGCAGAGAGATTTTAACAGCAACTAATGAAAAACTGTTTTTT
CATSREILTATNEKLFF
>NA|TRBV19|TRBJ1-2|NA
TGTGCCAGTAAAGGGGATTATAACTATGGCTACACCTTC
CASKGDYNYGYTF
>few|TRBV19|TRBJ2-7|NA
TGTGCCAGTAGTAACACTGGGAGCTCCTACGAGCAGTACTTC
CASSNTGSSYEQYF
>NA|TRBV28|TRBJ2-7|TRBD1
TGTGCCAGCACCCCCGAAACAGGGGCTTACGAGCAGTACTTC
CASTPETGAYEQYF
>once|TRBV11-2|TRBJ2-7|NA
TGTGCCAGCAGCTTATCGGGATACGAGCAGTACTTC
CASSLSGYEQYF
>NA|TRBV29-1|TRBJ2-7|TRBD2
TGCAGCGTTTATACTAGCGGGTACAGCTCCTACGAGCAGTACTTC
CSVYTSGYSSYEQYF
>once|TRBV27|TRBJ2-2|NA
TGTGCCAGCAGACTCCTGACGAACACCGGGGAGCTGTTTTTT
CASRLLTNTGELFF
>NA|TRBV6-4|TRBJ2-7|NA
TGTGCCAACTCCGTACCCCGACAGGTCGGTTTAGTGTACGAGCAGTACTTC
CANSVPRQVGLVYEQYF
>once|TRBV30|TRBJ1-5|NA
TGTGCCTGGAAACAGGGCGGAGTTGGGGATTATAGCAATCAGCCCCAGCATTTT
CAWKQGGVGDYSNQPQHF
>NA|TRBV15|TRBJ2-7|NA
TGTGCCACCAGTTCGGAGAGGGGCGGGGGCGAAAGCTCCTACGAGCAGTACTTC
CATSSERGGGESSYEQYF
>NA|TRBV5-8|TRBJ2-7|NA
TGTGCCAGCAGCTTACAGGGTGGCGAGCAGTACTTC
CASSLQGGEQYF
>NA|TRBV27|TRBJ1-3|NA
TGTGCCAGCAGTTTCGACAGTCACTCTGGAAACACCATATATTTT
CASSFDSHSGNTIYF
>NA|TRBV18|TRBJ2-6|NA
TGTGCCAGCTCACCACAAGGGTCTGCTGGGGCCAACGTCCTGACTTTC
CASSPQGSAGANVLTF
>once|TRBV7-2|TRBJ2-7|NA
TGTGCCAGCAGCTACGCCTCCCGCGGGGGCACCTACGAGCAGTACTTC
CASSYASRGGTYEQYF
>NA|TRBV5-1|TRBJ2-7|NA
TGCGCCAGCAGCCAGAACCCTTACGAGCAGTACTTC
CASSQNPYEQYF